This TCR beta chain was sequenced during a study of T cell repertoires in cytomegalovirus infection. This CDR3 is 18 amino acids long. Trimming removed 3 bases from V and 3 bases from J, with 20 bases in between. The germline V gene encodes CDR1 MDHEN and CDR2 SYDVKM. TCRdb reanalysed the reads using MiXCR and keeps one entry per CDR3 protein. The sample lists tens of thousands of distinct CDR3 sequences; over 20% were seen once. Points on this clonotype: Its target is not known.

J is TRBJ1-4 and V is TRBV28; weak D call: TRBD1 (6 bases). The source of this sequence is a human donor in good health (CMV status not recorded). Some clones in this sample may be carry-over from other donors' samples. Sequenced here: CD8+ T cells from cultured PBMCs, sampled from culture after CMV antigen stimulation. The CDR3 DNA is TGTGCCAGCAGTTTCCCACAGGGAACCCACTTACCTAATGAAAAACTGTTTTTT. Its protein product is CASSFPQGTHLPNEKLFF. Based on the CDR3 plus reference TRBV28 and TRBJ1-4, the full variable domain is DVKVTQSSRYLVKRTGEKVFLECVQDMDHENMFWYRQDPGLGLRLIYFSYDVKMKEKGDIPEGYSVSREKKERFSLILESASTNQTSMYLCASSFPQGTHLPNEKLFFGSGTQLSVL.